These T cell receptor beta chains were read from a single sample in a study of human T cells and chemical hapten exposure. TCRdb re-called the RACE reads through MiXCR, storing one row per CDR3 protein. The sample holds about 340,000 distinct CDR3 sequences, around 7% seen once. The sequencing used whole blood, collected in connection with sensitization to the hapten diphenylcyclopropenone (DPC). The receptor source for this set is a woman between 18 and 29 years old with alopecia areata. Some clones in this sample may be carry-over from other donors' samples. Each CDR3 is given with its conserved first and last residue. D genes are given only for firm matches. Clone size is stated in some rows and not others, as once, few, many or a class when expanded.

V gene	clone size	D gene	J gene	CDR3 DNA	CDR3 protein
TRBV19	few	TRBD1	TRBJ1-5	TGTGCCAGTAAGCAGGGGGGGTCAGGCAATCAGCCCCAGCATTTT	CASKQGGSGNQPQHF
TRBV27	many	.	TRBJ2-7	TGTGCCAGCAGCTTAGGGTCCGGGTACGAGCAGTACTTC	CASSLGSGYEQYF
TRBV7-2	few	TRBD1	TRBJ1-5	TGTGCCAGCAGCTTCAACAGGGGAATGGAACAGCCCCAGCATTTT	CASSFNRGMEQPQHF
TRBV7-8	few	.	TRBJ1-1	TGTGCCAGCAGCCCGGGCCACCGGGGAGGGACTGAAGCTTTCTTT	CASSPGHRGGTEAFF
TRBV18	few	.	TRBJ2-1	TGTGCCAGCTCGTCACTAGAGGCCTCCTACAATGAGCAGTTCTTC	CASSSLEASYNEQFF
TRBV3-1	many	TRBD2	TRBJ2-5	TGTGCCAGCAGCCAAGGCCGGACTAGCGGGGGTCAAGAGACCCAGTACTTC	CASSQGRTSGGQETQYF
TRBV4-3	few	.	TRBJ2-3	TGCGCCAGCAGCCAAGATTACAGGCCCGAGTCGCAGTATTTT	CASSQDYRPESQYF
TRBV12-5	.	TRBD1	TRBJ1-2	TGTGCTAGTGGTGAATGGACAGGGGGTGACTATGGCTACACCTTC	CASGEWTGGDYGYTF
TRBV6-6	.	.	TRBJ1-4	TGTGCCAGCAGGTACACAGGCGCAACTAATGAAAAACTGTTTTTT	CASRYTGATNEKLFF
TRBV21-1	few	.	TRBJ1-4	TGTGCCAGCAGCACGGGGTGGAGTAATAGTGAAAAACTGTTTTTT	CASSTGWSNSEKLFF
TRBV9	few	.	TRBJ1-5	TGTGCCAGCAGCGTGGCCGGGGCGAACAATCAGCCCCAGCATTTT	CASSVAGANNQPQHF
TRBV5-6	many	.	TRBJ1-1	TGTGCCAGCAGCTTTAATGCCCAGGGAGGCGGTTCAGCTTTCTTT	CASSFNAQGGGSAFF
TRBV12-3/TRBV12-4	few	.	TRBJ1-6	TGTGCCAGCAGCTACGCGGCTAATTCACCCCTCCACTTT	CASSYAANSPLHF
TRBV7-9	few	.	TRBJ1-1	TGTGCCAGCAGCCAAGGACCGGGGACTGAAGCTTTCTTT	CASSQGPGTEAFF
TRBV3-1	many	.	TRBJ1-5	TGTGCCAGCAGCCAAGATTCGCCCTATAGCAATCAGCCCCAGCATTTT	CASSQDSPYSNQPQHF
TRBV7-9	few	.	TRBJ2-5	TGTGCCAGCAGCTCCTGGGGGCTGACAGCAACAGAGACCCAGTACTTC	CASSSWGLTATETQYF
TRBV20-1	few	.	TRBJ1-3	TGCAGTGCTAGAGAGGGGGCGAGGGGAAACACCATATATTTT	CSAREGARGNTIYF
TRBV6-2/TRBV6-3	.	.	TRBJ1-1	TGTGCCAGCAGTCCCCAACAGTTTACTGAAGCTTTCTTT	CASSPQQFTEAFF
TRBV6-2/TRBV6-3	.	.	TRBJ2-7	TGTGCCAGCAGATGGGACTCTACCTCCTACGAGCAGTACTTC	CASRWDSTSYEQYF
TRBV2	many	TRBD1	TRBJ2-6	TGTGCCTCTGGACAGGGCCTCTCTGGGGCCAACGTCCTGACTTTC	CASGQGLSGANVLTF
TRBV4-1	few	.	TRBJ2-1	TGCGCCAGCAGCCAATCTTATCTAGATGAGCAGTTCTTC	CASSQSYLDEQFF
TRBV12-3/TRBV12-4	many	.	TRBJ2-1	TGTGCCAGCAGTTTAAGAGACACCACCTTCAGGAATGAGCAGTTCTTC	CASSLRDTTFRNEQFF
TRBV7-2	.	TRBD2	TRBJ2-1	TGTGGCAGCAGCCGACCACTAGCGGGGGCAATTGCCAATGAGCAGTTCTTC	CGSSRPLAGAIANEQFF
TRBV12-3/TRBV12-4	.	.	TRBJ1-2	TGTGCCAGCAGACCAAGTTCTGAACCTAACTATGGCTACACCTTC	CASRPSSEPNYGYTF
TRBV29-1	.	TRBD1	TRBJ2-7	TGCAGCGCTGGAAGGGGGACAGGTCCTATTATCTACGAGCAGTACTTC	CSAGRGTGPIIYEQYF
TRBV10-3	few	.	TRBJ2-7	TGTGCCATCAGTGGCTCGGGTCGCTCCTACGAGCAGTACTTC	CAISGSGRSYEQYF
TRBV5-1	.	.	TRBJ2-3	TGCGCCAGCAGCTTGTATGATACAGATACGCAGTATTTT	CASSLYDTDTQYF
TRBV20-1	.	.	TRBJ2-3	TGCAGTGCTAGACCGGTCGGTTATCGGCGACGAACATCAGATACGCAGTATTTT	CSARPVGYRRRTSDTQYF
TRBV7-9	few	.	TRBJ1-4	TGTGCGAGCAGGGGTGAAAAACTGTTTTTT	CASRGEKLFF
TRBV4-2	many	TRBD2	TRBJ2-7	TGTGCCAGCAGCCAAGGAAGTAGCGGGGGCGGCGTCTACGAGCAGTACTTC	CASSQGSSGGGVYEQYF
TRBV10-3	many	.	TRBJ1-1	TGTGCCATCAGTGAGGAGTCAGGGACTACTGAAGCTTTCTTT	CAISEESGTTEAFF
TRBV24-1	many	TRBD1	TRBJ2-6	TGTGCCACCAGTGAGGGACAGGGGACCCCTGGGGCCAACGTCCTGACTTTC	CATSEGQGTPGANVLTF
TRBV12-3/TRBV12-4	many	.	TRBJ1-1	TGTGCCAGCAGCTTAGCGGGGGGCACTGAAGCTTTCTTT	CASSLAGGTEAFF
TRBV7-9	many	TRBD1	TRBJ1-4	TGTGCCAGCAGCCTACAGGGGGAAAAACTGTTTTTT	CASSLQGEKLFF
TRBV4-3	few	.	TRBJ1-1	TGCGCCTGCAGCCAATTTATGAACACTGAAGCTTTCTTT	CACSQFMNTEAFF
TRBV2	many	.	TRBJ2-3	TGTGCCAGCAGTCAGGCCCCAGATACGCAGTATTTT	CASSQAPDTQYF
TRBV6-6	.	.	TRBJ1-5	TGTGCCAGCAGTTCTAAGGACGGTAGCAATCAGCCCCAGCATTTT	CASSSKDGSNQPQHF
TRBV2	.	TRBD2	TRBJ2-1	TGTGCCAGCAGGGTCGCTAGCGGGGGGGCCATAGGTGAGCAGTTCTTC	CASRVASGGAIGEQFF
TRBV20-1	.	.	TRBJ2-3	TGCAGTGCCCTATCTCTTGGTACGCAGTATTTT	CSALSLGTQYF
TRBV12-3/TRBV12-4	few	.	TRBJ1-1	TGTGCCAGCAGTCCCGCCATGAAGGTCGAAGGAACCTTT	CASSPAMKVEGTF
TRBV2	.	.	TRBJ2-7	TGTGCCAGCAGTGAAGCGCGACAGTTGCAGTACTTC	CASSEARQLQYF
TRBV27	.	.	TRBJ1-4	TGTGCCAGCGGGGGGGGCCATGAAAAACTGTTTTTT	CASGGGHEKLFF
TRBV10-3	many	.	TRBJ1-1	TGTGCCATCTCCGGGACGAACACTGAAGCTTTCTTT	CAISGTNTEAFF
TRBV5-1	.	.	TRBJ2-7	TGCGCCAGCAGCCTCCGACAGCCCCTTCGCCCCGACCCACGCCACGAGCAGTACTTC	CASSLRQPLRPDPRHEQYF